What follows are 32 T cell receptor beta chains derived from one specimen sequenced in a study of blood T cells in healthy people across ages. Primers used in a second PCR of roughly 6 to 12 cycles were a sample-barcoded 5' primer and a J-beta primer mix. TCRdb passed the 5' RACE reads through MiXCR, listing each CDR3 protein once. The table records about 760,000 distinct CDR3 sequences, roughly 50% of them present only once. Sequenced: blood. Every receptor here comes from a man aged 40-49 years in good health.

The table lists this clonotype with a count of one. This rearrangement joins TRBV3-1 to TRBJ2-5; no definite D call. The J call may be faulty, since TRBJ2-7 better matches the DNA end. Per the germline V gene, CDR1 is LGHDT and CDR2 is YNNKEL (reference sequence). This CDR3 is built from 14 residues. The CDR3 here is CASSPTKKGSEQYF. The CDR3 DNA is TGTGCCAGCAGCCCTACGAAAAAGGGAAGCGAGCAGTACTTC.

A single count supports this clonotype. This chain uses TRBV25-1 with TRBJ2-6; 9 nucleotides match TRBD1. The CDR3 is 16 amino acids. The germline gives CDR1 MGHDK, CDR2 SYGVNS. The J segment lost 0 bases and the V segment lost 7 bases, leaving 4 bases of the junction unmatched. The CDR3 nucleotides read TGTGCCAGCAAAATGACAGGGGGCTCTGGGGCCAACGTCCTGACTTTC. This codes for CASKMTGGSGANVLTF.

J is TRBJ1-1 and V is TRBV9; D is ambiguous. CDR3 size: 15 residues. With 0 bases removed from V and 0 bases from J, the gap between germline ends came to 9 bases. Looked up from germline, CDR1 is SGDLS and CDR2 is YYNGEE. CDR3 protein: CASSVAGMVNTEAFF. DNA for the CDR3: TGTGCCAGCAGCGTAGCAGGTATGGTGAACACTGAAGCTTTCTTT.

There are a few counts of this clonotype. The V call is TRBV7-2, the J call TRBJ2-4; perhaps TRBD1 as D (6 bases). The J call may not be correct, given that the DNA end is closer to TRBJ2-7. This CDR3 has 18 amino acids. From germline, CDR1 is SGHTA and CDR2 FQGNSA. CDR3 protein: CASSLLAGTGTPVYEQYF. The CDR3 DNA reads as TGTGCCAGCAGCTTACTAGCCGGCACCGGGACACCCGTCTACGAGCAGTACTTC.

The chain is built from TRBV7-2 and TRBJ2-7; either TRBD1 or TRBD2 may fit D (6 bases each). The CDR3 extends over 13 amino acids. V gave up 3 bases and J gave up 7 bases, with 13 bases separating them. CDR1 is SGHTA and CDR2 is FQGNSA in the germline V gene. CDR3 region: CASSLSTRGEQYF. In DNA, the CDR3 is TGTGCCAGCAGCTTGTCGACTAGGGGGGAGCAGTACTTC. Full variable domain (rest looked up from reference TRBV7-2 and TRBJ2-7): GAGVSQSPSNKVTEKGKDVELRCDPISGHTALYWYRQSLGQGLEFLIYFQGNSAPDKSGLPSDRFSAERTGGSVSTLTIQRTQQEDSAVYLCASSLSTRGEQYFGPGTRLTVT.

The chain carries TRBV5-5 and TRBJ2-4, with D possibly being TRBD2 (6 bases). Per the germline V gene, CDR1 is SGHKS and CDR2 is YYEKEE (reference sequence). Trimming cost V 3 bases and J 7 bases, with 11 bases left between them. The CDR3 contains 13 residues. The CDR3 DNA follows: TGTGCCAGCAGCTCCCCTGCGGGGAACATTCAGTACTTC. This translates into CASSSPAGNIQYF. Full variable domain (rest looked up from reference TRBV5-5 and TRBJ2-4): DAGVTQSPTHLIKTRGQQVTLRCSPISGHKSVSWYQQVLGQGPQFIFQYYEKEERGRGNFPDRFSARQFPNYSSELNVNALLLGDSALYLCASSSPAGNIQYFGAGTRLSVL.

The chain recombines TRBV20-1 with TRBJ1-2, with D possibly matching TRBD1 (6 bases). Germline V lookup: CDR1 DFQATT, CDR2 SNEGSKA (reference sequence). V shed 4 bases and J shed 4 bases, with 16 bases lying between them. The CDR3 sequence is 14 residues long. This chain's CDR3 is CSAIGGDRRYGYTF. The DNA for the CDR3 is TGCAGTGCTATAGGGGGGGATCGGCGCTATGGCTACACCTTC.

This chain uses TRBV29-1 with TRBJ2-7, with D perhaps matching TRBD1 or TRBD2 (6 bases each). Germline lookup yields CDR1 SQVTM and CDR2 ANQGSEA. CDR3 length: 15 amino acids. V lost 7 bases and J 7 bases, leaving 26 bases between the germline ends. CDR3 protein: CSALAEPSERGEQYF. The CDR3 nucleotides are TGCAGCGCCCTCGCCGAGCCTAGCGAAAGGGGGGAGCAGTACTTC.

The chain has TRBV7-7 and TRBJ2-1; D might be TRBD2 (6 bases). The germline CDR1 and CDR2 sequences are SSHAT and FNYEAQ (reference sequence). V lost 1 base to trimming and J lost 8 bases, with 12 bases between them. The CDR3 extends over 14 amino acids. CDR3 residues: CASSLDWRGDEQFF. CDR3 bases: TGTGCCAGCAGCTTAGATTGGCGCGGGGATGAGCAGTTCTTC.

A remark on this clonotype: The junction departs from germline at one end; a sequencing error may be responsible. The chain carries TRBV7-9 and TRBJ2-1, with D perhaps matching TRBD1 (6 bases). CDR1 is SEHNR and CDR2 is FQNEAQ in the germline V gene (reference sequence). This CDR3 contains 15 residues. The CDR3 nucleotides read TGTGCCCGCAGCTTAGGGACATCAGCCTACAATGAGCAGTTCTTC. It specifies CARSLGTSAYNEQFF.

This clonotype occurred once. This chain uses TRBV28 with TRBJ2-4; D is unresolved. The assigned J gene may be wrong: the sequence end matches TRBJ2-7 better. In germline, CDR1 is MDHEN, CDR2 SYDVKM. CDR3 size: 14 residues. The CDR3 region is CASSPRATSYEQYF. The CDR3, as DNA: TGTGCCAGCAGTCCTAGGGCAACCAGCTACGAGCAGTACTTC.

This clonotype was seen only a few times. The chain carries TRBV6-4 and TRBJ2-3, with D possibly being TRBD1 or TRBD2 (6 bases each). The CDR3 is 16 amino acids. Germline CDR1 reads MRHNA; CDR2 reads SNTAGT. Trimming stripped 5 bases from V and 4 bases from J, with 19 bases between. CDR3 in DNA: TGTGCCAGCAGTCCAGGAAAAGGAGGGGGGCCAGATACGCAGTATTTT. This codes for CASSPGKGGGPDTQYF.

This clonotype has just a few counts. The J gene is TRBJ2-3, the V gene TRBV5-1, with D uncertain. Trimming shortened V by 0 bases and J by 6 bases, and 11 bases separated the two germline ends. Germline lookup yields CDR1 SGHRS and CDR2 YFSETQ. The CDR3 has 14 amino acids. CDR3 bases: TGCGCCAGCAGCTTGGACAGAAAAGAGGATACGCAGTATTTT. It is translated as CASSLDRKEDTQYF.

The gene calls are TRBV18 and TRBJ2-3, with 8 bases that match TRBD2. This CDR3 has 15 amino acids. The germline gives CDR1 KGHSH, CDR2 LQKENI. With 3 bases clipped from V and 4 bases from J, the junction kept 6 bases outside the gene matches. The CDR3 is CASSPVLAGSDTQYF. The CDR3 DNA follows: TGTGCCAGCTCACCGGTCCTAGCGGGTTCAGATACGCAGTATTTT.

This clonotype appeared once. The chain carries TRBV29-1 and TRBJ2-5; 11 bases line up with TRBD2. V lost 7 bases to trimming and J lost 11 bases; unmatched junction nucleotides: 15. Germline V lookup: CDR1 SQVTM, CDR2 ANQGSEA. CDR3 size: 14 residues. CDR3 in amino acids: CSALSGRGLNEQYF. As DNA, the CDR3 is TGCAGCGCACTTAGCGGGAGGGGTTTGAATGAGCAGTACTTC.

CDR3 amino acids: CASSEYRGSKNIQYF. In nucleotides, the CDR3 is TGTGCCAGCAGCGAGTACAGGGGATCCAAAAACATTCAGTACTTC. The gene calls are TRBV7-9 and TRBJ2-4, with 7 bases lining up with TRBD1. The CDR3 sequence is 15 residues long. The germline V gene has CDR1 SEHNR and CDR2 FQNEAQ (reference sequence). V shed 5 bases, J shed 2 bases, and the junction held 6 bases outside the gene matches.

The gene calls are TRBV4-2 and TRBJ1-1, with D unresolved. V was trimmed by 0 bases and J by 6 bases, leaving 5 bases between them. This CDR3 comprises 12 residues. Per the germline V gene, CDR1 is LGHNA and CDR2 is YNFKEQ. CDR3 nucleotides: TGTGCCAGCAGCCAAGATTGGTCTGAAGCTTTCTTT. The encoded protein is CASSQDWSEAFF.

CDR3 amino acids: CASSFLRGPADTQYF. The CDR3, as DNA: TGTGCCAGCAGTTTCTTGCGGGGGCCAGCAGATACGCAGTATTTT. The rearrangement uses TRBV27 and TRBJ2-3, with D possibly TRBD2 on 7 matching bases. The CDR3 runs 15 residues. Trimming shortened V by 3 bases and J by 4 bases, and 14 bases separated the two germline ends. The germline CDR1 and CDR2 sequences are MNHEY and SMNVEV (reference sequence).

Ten or more counts support this clonotype. The V and J genes are TRBV28 and TRBJ2-5, with D perhaps TRBD1 or TRBD2 (6 bases each). The CDR3 has 22 amino acids. Per the germline V gene, CDR1 is MDHEN and CDR2 is SYDVKM. V lost 8 bases and J 2 bases, leaving 39 bases between the germline ends. CDR3 sequence reads: CASQGATGERTSSPHHQETQYF. The CDR3 DNA reads as TGTGCCAGCCAAGGAGCGACAGGCGAGCGTACTAGCTCCCCCCACCATCAAGAGACCCAGTACTTC.

This clonotype was picked up a small number of times. V is TRBV9 and J is TRBJ1-2, with D possibly TRBD1 on 5 matching bases. This CDR3 region has 13 residues. The V and J ends lost 3 bases and 2 bases respectively, with 8 bases between them. The germline V gene has CDR1 SGDLS and CDR2 YYNGEE. CDR3: CASSEDTNYGYTF. DNA of the CDR3: TGTGCCAGCAGCGAGGACACGAACTATGGCTACACCTTC.

The J gene is TRBJ2-1, the V gene TRBV20-1; the match to TRBD2 covers 8 bases. The germline CDR1 and CDR2 sequences are DFQATT and SNEGSKA (reference sequence). After removal of 7 bases from V and 8 bases from J, the junction contained 10 bases not matched to a gene. The CDR3 extends over 13 amino acids. CDR3 sequence reads: CSVPPGLVDEQFF. CDR3 sequence (DNA): TGCAGTGTCCCTCCGGGACTAGTGGATGAGCAGTTCTTC.

V and J are TRBV6-7 and TRBJ2-7, with a possible D match to TRBD2 (5 bases). TRBV6-7 is given ORF status, its function remaining uncertain. Trimming removed 2 bases from V and 7 bases from J, with 18 bases in between. This CDR3 is built from 15 residues. The CDR3: CASSYPRRGSEEQYF. CDR3 sequence (DNA): TGTGCCAGCAGTTACCCTAGACGGGGATCTGAAGAGCAGTACTTC.

This clonotype has just one count. The chain has TRBV29-1 and TRBJ2-3, with a possible D match to TRBD1 (6 bases). Trimming took off 0 bases at V and 2 bases at J, with 18 bases between the two ends. Germline CDR1 SQVTM, CDR2 ANQGSEA. The CDR3 is 17 residues long. DNA of the CDR3: TGCAGCGTTGAAGAACTTTGGACAGCCCAGAACACAGATACGCAGTATTTT. Its protein product is CSVEELWTAQNTDTQYF.

This chain links TRBV9 with TRBJ2-1; no firm D call. Per germline, CDR1 SGDLS and CDR2 YYNGEE. The CDR3 spans 15 residues. Trimming took off 4 bases at V and 2 bases at J, with 13 bases between the two ends. CDR3 region: CASSSPAATYNEQFF. DNA for the CDR3: TGTGCCAGCAGCTCTCCCGCCGCCACCTACAATGAGCAGTTCTTC.

In its sample, this clonotype was seen many times. The chain uses TRBV5-1 and TRBJ2-5; 9 bases map to TRBD1. CDR3 size: 13 residues. J was trimmed by 3 bases and V by 4 bases; bases with no gene match: 1. CDR1 and CDR2 from the germline V gene are SGHRS and YFSETQ. The CDR3 protein is CASSRQGEETQYF. In DNA form, the CDR3 reads TGCGCCAGCAGCCGACAGGGGGAAGAGACCCAGTACTTC.

Comment on this clonotype: Since a much larger clone is just one base distant, this may be a read error. The gene calls are TRBV10-3 and TRBJ2-4, with D unclear. The J call is doubtful: the DNA matches TRBJ2-5 better. The CDR3 covers 12 residues. CDR1 and CDR2 from the germline V gene are ENHRY and SYGVKD. Here the CDR3 DNA reads TGTGCCATCAGGGAAGTGGACGAGACCCAGTACTTC. Amino acid sequence: CAIREVDETQYF.

The V and J genes are TRBV6-6 and TRBJ1-2; TRBD1 is a possible D gene (5 bases). Germline V gives CDR1 MNHNY, CDR2 SVGAGI (reference sequence). The CDR3 totals 17 residues. With 2 bases removed from V and 7 bases from J, the gap between germline ends came to 23 bases. The CDR3 reads CASSYGRETADHGGYTF. CDR3 in DNA: TGTGCCAGCAGTTACGGGCGGGAGACAGCAGATCATGGTGGCTACACCTTC.

The chain joins TRBV5-1 to TRBJ2-7; D is perhaps TRBD2 (6 bases). CDR3 length equals 15 residues. With 4 bases removed from V and 0 bases from J, the gap between germline ends came to 14 bases. From germline, CDR1 is SGHRS and CDR2 YFSETQ. The chain's CDR3 is CASSQGLSSSYEQYF. CDR3 DNA sequence: TGCGCCAGCAGCCAGGGACTTTCAAGCTCCTACGAGCAGTACTTC.

The V gene is TRBV7-6, the J gene TRBJ1-1, with TRBD1 matching 7 bases. Trimming at V came to 4 bases and at J to 4 bases, leaving 9 bases not matched to a gene. The germline gives CDR1 SGHVS, CDR2 FNYEAQ. There are 15 residues in the CDR3. The CDR3 nucleotides read TGTGCCAGCAGCTCCGCAAGACAGGGTGGCACTGAAGCTTTCTTT. Residues: CASSSARQGGTEAFF.

The gene calls are TRBV10-3 and TRBJ1-1; D not resolved. CDR1 is ENHRY and CDR2 is SYGVKD in the germline V gene. The CDR3 extends over 13 amino acids. Trimming took 1 base from V and 1 from J, leaving 4 bases between them. The CDR3 here is CAISELGNTEAFF. CDR3 in DNA: TGTGCCATCAGTGAGTTGGGGAACACTGAAGCTTTCTTT.

The V call is TRBV20-1, the J call TRBJ2-4; D ambiguous. CDR3 length: 10 residues. CDR1 is DFQATT and CDR2 is SNEGSKA in the germline V gene (reference sequence). V was pared by 6 bases and J by 13 bases, with 13 bases between. CDR3 sequence reads: CSALGVEQYF. As DNA, the CDR3 is TGCAGTGCGCTGGGTGTGGAGCAGTACTTC.

The J gene is TRBJ2-7, the V gene TRBV10-3; D call uncertain. The J call could be wrong; TRBJ2-5 is a better fit for the DNA end. The CDR3 has 14 amino acids. Looked up from germline, CDR1 is ENHRY and CDR2 is SYGVKD. CDR3 region: CAISKRPTSETQYF. CDR3 sequence (DNA): TGTGCCATCAGTAAACGTCCCACAAGCGAGACCCAGTACTTC.